Sequencing of this T cell receptor beta chain was carried out in a study of T cells in women clearing cervical HPV infection. Study-wide points: CIN3+ cases had significantly higher TCR richness than controls; evenness did not differ.

Germline V gives CDR1 DFQATT, CDR2 SNEGSKA (reference sequence). The CDR3 is made up of 16 amino acids. V was clipped by 4 bases and J by 5 bases; unmatched bases: 13. Turning to this clone: The antigen remains unidentified. The sequence runs out 3 residues before the end of the CDR3; the remainder is reconstructed from the germline J gene.

Sequencing used immunoSEQ multiplex PCR; TCRdb keeps in-frame clones, though not all of them. The data include about 22,000 clones; the top ten clones carry 4% to 6%. The TCR sequence derives from a woman between 18 and 70 years old with a cervical HPV16 infection that either progressed to CIN3+ or cleared (not recorded which). The J gene is TRBJ2-7, the V gene TRBV20-1; TRBD2 matches at 11 bases. Input material: blood buffy coat. CDR3 in amino acids: CSATGLADPTGDEQYF. CDR3 bases read: TGCAGTGCTACGGGACTAGCGGATCCCACCGGGGACGAG.